What follows describes a single T cell receptor beta chain. The sample is drawn from a study of T cells after somatic rescue of genetic block. The ends lost 7 bases at V and 0 bases at J; junction bases unmatched: 4. The germline V gene has CDR1 LNHDA and CDR2 SQIVND (reference sequence). This CDR3 has 15 residues. Sequencing was performed with immunoSEQ multiplex PCR; in TCRdb, only in-frame clones are kept and a portion is missing. This sample has under 150,000 clones, with around nine tenths found just once. The TCR was taken from a woman aged 18-29 years. Sequencing was done on a sample of peripheral blood mononuclear cells (PBMCs). This sequence joins TRBV19 and TRBJ1-5; TRBD1 matches at 9 bases. The CDR3: CASKGQGYSNQPQHF. CDR3 bases: TGTGCCAGTAAGGGACAGGGTTATAGCAATCAGCCCCAGCATTTT.